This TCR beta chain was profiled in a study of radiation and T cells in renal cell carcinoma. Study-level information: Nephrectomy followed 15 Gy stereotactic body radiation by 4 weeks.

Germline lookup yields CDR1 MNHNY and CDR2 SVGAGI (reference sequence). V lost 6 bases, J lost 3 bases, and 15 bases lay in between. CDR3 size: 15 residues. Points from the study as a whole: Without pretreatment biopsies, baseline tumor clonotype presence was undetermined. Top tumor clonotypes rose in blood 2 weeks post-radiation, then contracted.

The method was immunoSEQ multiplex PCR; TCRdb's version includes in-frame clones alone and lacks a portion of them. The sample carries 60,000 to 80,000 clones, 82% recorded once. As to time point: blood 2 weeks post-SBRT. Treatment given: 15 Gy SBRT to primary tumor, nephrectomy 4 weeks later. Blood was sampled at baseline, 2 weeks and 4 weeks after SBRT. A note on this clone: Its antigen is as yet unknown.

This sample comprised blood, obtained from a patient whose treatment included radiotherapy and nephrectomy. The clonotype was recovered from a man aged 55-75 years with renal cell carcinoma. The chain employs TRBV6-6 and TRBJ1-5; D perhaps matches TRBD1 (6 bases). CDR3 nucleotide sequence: TGTGCCAGCAGGGATCAGGGGTATGACAATCAGCCCCAGCATTTT. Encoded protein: CASRDQGYDNQPQHF.